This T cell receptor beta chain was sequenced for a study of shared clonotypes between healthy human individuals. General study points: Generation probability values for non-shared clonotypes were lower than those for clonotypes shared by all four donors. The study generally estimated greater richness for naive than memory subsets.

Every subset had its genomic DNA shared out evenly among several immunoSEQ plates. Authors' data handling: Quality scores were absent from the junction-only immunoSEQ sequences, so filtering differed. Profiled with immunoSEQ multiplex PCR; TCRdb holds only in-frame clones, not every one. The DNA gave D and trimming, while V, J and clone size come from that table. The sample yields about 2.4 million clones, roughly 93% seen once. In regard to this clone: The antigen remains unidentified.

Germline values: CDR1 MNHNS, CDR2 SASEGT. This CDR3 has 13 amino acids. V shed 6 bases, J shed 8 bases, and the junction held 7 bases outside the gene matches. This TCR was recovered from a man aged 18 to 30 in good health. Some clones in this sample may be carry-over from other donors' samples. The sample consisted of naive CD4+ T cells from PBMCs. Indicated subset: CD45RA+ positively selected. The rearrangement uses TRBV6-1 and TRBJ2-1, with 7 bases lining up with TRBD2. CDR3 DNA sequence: TGTGCCAGCAGAAAGCAGGCGGGAGATGAGCAGTTCTTC. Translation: CASRKQAGDEQFF.